This TCR beta chain is from a study of cytomegalovirus exposure and HLA in healthy donors. Study-level background: A preliminary data release comprised 80 million to 95 million unique TCRs obtained from HLA-typed donors.

Notes on this clone: Its antigen is unknown.

General observations from the study: Clonal expansion, a later analysis showed, was greater in HLA-associated TCR beta chains than in equally common others. Reportedly, HLA-A and HLA-B alleles of most subjects were accurately predicted from TCR beta.

V lost 1 base and J lost 3; bases outside the gene matches: 8. In germline, CDR1 is MNHNS, CDR2 SASEGT. The CDR3 loop spans 17 amino acids. 60 Vbeta and 13 Jbeta primers were used in PCR. In the original processing: Later reanalysis found 75 million to 95 million unique TCR beta chains, 10 million to 14 million of them shared. The assay was immunoSEQ multiplex PCR, and TCRdb's table has in-frame clones only and misses some. D and trimming were read from the DNA, whereas the V and J calls and clone size are those reported in that table. This table holds roughly 86,000 clones, around 69% found once. The sample taken for sequencing was PBMCs. The TCR sequence derives from a man aged 25 to 40 in good health and CMV-seronegative. The V and J genes are TRBV6-1 and TRBJ2-7; TRBD2 agrees at 11 bases. The CDR3 nucleotides are TGTGCCAGCAGTGAAGGCCTCACTAGCGGGAGATTCTACGAGCAGTACTTC. Translation gives CASSEGLTSGRFYEQYF.